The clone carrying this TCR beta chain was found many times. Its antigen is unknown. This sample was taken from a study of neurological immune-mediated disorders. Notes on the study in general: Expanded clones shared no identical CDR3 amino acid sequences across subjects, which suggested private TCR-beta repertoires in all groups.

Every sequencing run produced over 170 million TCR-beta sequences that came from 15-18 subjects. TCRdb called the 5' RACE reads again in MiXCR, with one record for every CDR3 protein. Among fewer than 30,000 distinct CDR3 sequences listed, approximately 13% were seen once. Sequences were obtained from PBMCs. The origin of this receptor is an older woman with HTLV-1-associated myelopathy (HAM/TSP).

The CDR3 coding sequence is TGTGCCAGCAGCTTCACAGATACGCAGTATTTT. Translating gives CASSFTDTQYF. V gene TRBV5-5 combines with J gene TRBJ2-3; D unresolved. Germline V CDR1 and CDR2: SGHKS, YYEKEE (reference sequence). V shed 2 bases and J shed 2 bases, with 0 bases lying between them. The CDR3 loop spans 11 amino acids.